One T cell receptor beta chain is described in this entry. Its antigen is currently unknown. This entry is derived from a study of identifying expanded T cells in peripheral blood. The study's findings and limits: Technical replicates showed approximately 1.2 changed clones; about two weeks 15 to 20; four weeks 19.

This CDR3 is built from 16 residues. V was shortened by 5 bases and J by 4 bases, with 20 bases between the two germline ends. CDR1 and CDR2 (germline): MNHNY, SVGAGI (reference sequence). During the collection period, no donor immune events like infections were recorded. The method was immunoSEQ multiplex PCR; TCRdb's version includes in-frame clones alone and lacks a portion of them. In the table there are roughly 100,000 clones, approximately 90% of which are singletons. The chain has TRBV6-6 and TRBJ1-1, with no clear D. This TCR was recovered from a person aged 18 to 70 in good health. Sequencing was performed on blood. The CDR3 nucleotides are TGTGCCAGCAGTCCCCAAAGGGTGGTGCGGGGCACTGAAGCTTTCTTT. Amino acids: CASSPQRVVRGTEAFF.